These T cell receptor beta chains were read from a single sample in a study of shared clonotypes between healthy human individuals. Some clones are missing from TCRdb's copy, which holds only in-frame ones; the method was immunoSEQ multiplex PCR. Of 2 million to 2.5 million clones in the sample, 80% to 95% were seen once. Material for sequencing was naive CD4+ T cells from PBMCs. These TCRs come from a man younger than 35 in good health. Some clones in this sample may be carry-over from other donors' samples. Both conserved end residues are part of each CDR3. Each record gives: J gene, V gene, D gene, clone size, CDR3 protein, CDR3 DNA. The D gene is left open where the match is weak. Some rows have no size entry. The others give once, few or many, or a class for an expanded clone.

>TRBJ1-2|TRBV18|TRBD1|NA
CASSPPGDRDQRGYTF
TGTGCCAGCTCACCACCAGGCGACAGGGACCAACGTGGCTACACCTTC
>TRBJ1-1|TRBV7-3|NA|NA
CASSLSLFTEAFF
TGTGCCAGCAGCTTATCCTTGTTCACTGAAGCTTTCTTT
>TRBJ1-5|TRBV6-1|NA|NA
CASGRDGWRHF
TGTGCCAGCGGGAGGGACGGGTGGCGGCATTTT
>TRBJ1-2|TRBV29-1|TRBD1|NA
CSVSKTGTGEGYGYTF
TGCAGCGTTTCTAAAACCGGGACAGGGGAAGGCTATGGCTACACCTTC
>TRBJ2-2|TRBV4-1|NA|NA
CASSQDHRESTGELFF
TGCGCCAGCAGCCAAGATCACCGAGAGAGCACCGGGGAGCTGTTTTTT
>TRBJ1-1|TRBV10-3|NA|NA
CARYTENTEAFF
TGTGCCAGGTATACAGAGAACACTGAAGCTTTCTTT
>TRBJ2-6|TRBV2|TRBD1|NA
CASRRDRGSGANVLTF
TGTGCCAGCAGGAGGGACAGGGGCTCTGGGGCCAACGTCCTGACTTTC
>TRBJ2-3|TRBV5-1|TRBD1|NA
CASSPRQGASTDTQYF
TGCGCCAGCAGCCCTAGACAGGGAGCTAGCACAGATACGCAGTATTTT
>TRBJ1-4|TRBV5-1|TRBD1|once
CASTLGLDRGEEKLFF
TGCGCCAGCACTCTGGGCCTGGACAGGGGGGAAGAAAAACTGTTTTTT
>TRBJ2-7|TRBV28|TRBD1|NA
CASYTGAAYEQYF
TGTGCCAGCTACACAGGGGCGGCCTACGAGCAGTACTTC
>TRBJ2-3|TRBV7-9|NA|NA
CASSLGDLGDTQYF
TGTGCCAGCAGCTTAGGGGACCTGGGAGATACGCAGTATTTT
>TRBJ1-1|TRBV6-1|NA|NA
CASSEFYRLGEYTEAFF
TGTGCCAGCAGTGAATTTTACAGATTGGGGGAATACACTGAAGCTTTCTTT
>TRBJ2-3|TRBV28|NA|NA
CATAHLPDTQYF
TGTGCCACCGCGCACCTGCCAGATACGCAGTATTTT
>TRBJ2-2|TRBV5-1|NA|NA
CASSFRVTARDTGELFF
TGCGCCAGCAGCTTCAGGGTCACGGCGCGGGACACCGGGGAGCTGTTTTTT
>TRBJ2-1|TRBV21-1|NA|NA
CASSKLGSSGRPVHEQFF
TGTGCCAGCAGCAAATTAGGATCTAGCGGGAGGCCCGTCCATGAGCAGTTCTTC
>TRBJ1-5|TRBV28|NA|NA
CASSLGGRTDQPQHF
TGTGCCAGCAGTTTAGGGGGGAGGACGGATCAGCCCCAGCATTTT
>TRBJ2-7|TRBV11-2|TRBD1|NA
CASSQEGSGGSYEQYF
TGTGCCAGCAGCCAGGAAGGGTCAGGGGGCTCCTACGAGCAGTACTTC
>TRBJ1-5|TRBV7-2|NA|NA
CASSLGGSRPQHF
TGTGCCAGCAGCTTGGGGGGTTCCCGGCCCCAGCATTTT
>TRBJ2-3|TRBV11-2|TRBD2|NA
CASSERDYVVDTQYF
TGTGCCAGCAGCGAACGGGACTATGTTGTGGATACGCAGTATTTT
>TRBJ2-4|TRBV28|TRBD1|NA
CASSLRPGTGRYIQYF
TGTGCCAGCAGTTTACGTCCCGGGACAGGGAGGTACATTCAGTACTTC
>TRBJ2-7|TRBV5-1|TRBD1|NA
CASSLGQGVDEQYF
TGCGCCAGCAGCTTGGGACAGGGGGTGGACGAGCAGTACTTC
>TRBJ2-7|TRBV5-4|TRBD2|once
CASHGPAGGPSEQYF
TGTGCCAGTCACGGGCCAGCGGGAGGGCCCAGCGAGCAGTACTTC
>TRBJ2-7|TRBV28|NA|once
CASSLVGQPYEQYF
TGTGCCAGCAGTTTGGTAGGGCAGCCTTACGAGCAGTACTTC
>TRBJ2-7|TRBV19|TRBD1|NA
CASSPPDRGTYEQYF
TGTGCCAGTAGTCCCCCGGACAGGGGTACCTACGAGCAGTACTTC
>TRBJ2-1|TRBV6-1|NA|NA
CASSEVGFEQFF
TGTGCCAGCAGTGAAGTAGGATTTGAGCAGTTCTTC
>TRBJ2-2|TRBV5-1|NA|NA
CASSLASRTTGELFF
TGCGCCAGCAGCTTGGCCTCACGTACCACCGGGGAGCTGTTTTTT
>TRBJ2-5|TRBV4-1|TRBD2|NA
CASSQEGGTSGRWETQYF
TGCGCCAGCAGCCAAGAAGGGGGGACTAGCGGGAGATGGGAGACCCAGTACTTC
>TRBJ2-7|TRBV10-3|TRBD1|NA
CAISVISLGTEDYEQYF
TGTGCCATCAGTGTAATCAGTCTTGGGACAGAAGACTACGAGCAGTACTTC
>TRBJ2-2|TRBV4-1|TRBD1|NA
CASSPGTALTGELFF
TGCGCCAGCAGCCCTGGGACAGCCCTCACCGGGGAGCTGTTTTTT
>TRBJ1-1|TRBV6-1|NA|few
CASSARAGDTEAFF
TGTGCCAGCAGTGCTAGGGCAGGGGACACTGAAGCTTTCTTT
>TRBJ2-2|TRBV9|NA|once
CASSIGTPTGELFF
TGTGCCAGCAGTATCGGGACACCCACCGGGGAGCTGTTTTTT
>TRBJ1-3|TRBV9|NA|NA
CASSRVTGNTIYF
TGTGCCAGCAGTAGGGTTACCGGAAACACCATATATTTT
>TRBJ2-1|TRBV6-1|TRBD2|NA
CASSEITSGMYNEQFF
TGTGCCAGCAGTGAAATAACTAGCGGGATGTACAATGAGCAGTTCTTC
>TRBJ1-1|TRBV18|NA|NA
CASSRTMWSDTEAFF
TGTGCCAGCTCACGTACGATGTGGTCTGACACTGAAGCTTTCTTT
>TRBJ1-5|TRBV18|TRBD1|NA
CASSPRQGTITRPQHF
TGTGCCAGCTCACCCCGACAGGGGACTATTACTAGACCCCAGCATTTT
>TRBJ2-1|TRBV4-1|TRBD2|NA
CASSQDHLKGLAEISSYNEQFF
TGCGCCAGCAGCCAAGATCATCTCAAAGGACTAGCGGAGATAAGCTCCTACAATGAGCAGTTCTTC
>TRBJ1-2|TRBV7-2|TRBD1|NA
CASSARQGGNGYTF
TGTGCCAGCAGCGCGCGACAGGGTGGAAATGGCTACACCTTC
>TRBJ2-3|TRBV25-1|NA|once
CASSRVGTDTQYF
TGTGCCAGTTCCAGGGTAGGGACAGATACGCAGTATTTT
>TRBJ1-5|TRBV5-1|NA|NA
CASSLGGSDNQPQHF
TGCGCCAGCAGCTTGGGGGGAAGTGACAATCAGCCCCAGCATTTT
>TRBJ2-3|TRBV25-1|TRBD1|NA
CASSDNQGADTQYF
TGTGCCAGCAGTGATAACCAGGGGGCAGATACGCAGTATTTT
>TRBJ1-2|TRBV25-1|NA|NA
CASSSGGTGQTDYGYTF
TGTGCCAGCAGTTCCGGGGGAACAGGGCAGACGGACTATGGCTACACCTTC
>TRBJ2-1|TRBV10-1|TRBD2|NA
CASSESSGVLGNEQFF
TGCGCCAGCAGTGAGTCTAGCGGGGTTCTGGGCAATGAGCAGTTCTTC
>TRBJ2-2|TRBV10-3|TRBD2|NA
CAIGRTSGTNTGELFF
TGTGCCATCGGACGGACTAGCGGGACGAACACCGGGGAGCTGTTTTTT
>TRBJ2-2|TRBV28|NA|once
CASSLGAANTGELFF
TGTGCCAGCAGTTTAGGCGCTGCGAACACCGGGGAGCTGTTTTTT
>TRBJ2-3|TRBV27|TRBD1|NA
CASSFEGAGTDTQYF
TGTGCCAGCAGTTTTGAGGGGGCTGGCACAGATACGCAGTATTTT
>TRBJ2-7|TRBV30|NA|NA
CAWSPLYEQYF
TGTGCCTGGAGTCCTCTTTACGAGCAGTACTTC